These 23 T cell receptor beta chains share one sample of origin, sequenced in a study of T cells in Graves' hyperthyroidism and ophthalmopathy. The CDR3 regions of TCR beta were amplified from RNA transcripts. HTBI primers were used for first-round RT-PCR of the TCR CDR3. TCRdb used MiXCR to reprocess the multiplex PCR reads, holding one entry per CDR3 protein. This sample carries approximately 640,000 distinct CDR3 sequences, approximately 15% of them seen once, and the ten largest clones take roughly a sixth. The sample consisted of blood. All receptors come from a man aged 45-60 years with Graves' hyperthyroidism.

There are many counts of this clonotype. The rearrangement links TRBV10-3 to TRBJ2-1; D remains unclear. Deletions cut 0 bases from V and 6 bases from J, with 6 bases between. The CDR3 sequence is 13 residues long. Germline V CDR1 and CDR2: ENHRY, SYGVKD. The CDR3 sequence: CAISESIRNEQFF. As DNA, the CDR3 is TGTGCCATCAGTGAGTCGATCCGCAATGAGCAGTTCTTC.

The sample holds a few counts of this clonotype. This rearrangement joins TRBV19 to TRBJ2-4, with no clear D. Germline V gene sequence: CDR1 LNHDA, CDR2 SQIVND (reference sequence). The CDR3 is made up of 12 amino acids. Trimming took 6 bases from V and 8 from J, leaving 11 bases between them. This CDR3 reads CASSTSWDIQYF. The DNA of the CDR3 is TGTGCCAGTAGCACCAGTTGGGACATTCAGTACTTC.

The J gene is TRBJ2-7, the V gene TRBV3-1; D is tentatively TRBD1 or TRBD2 (6 bases each). CDR3 length equals 17 residues. The germline V and J ends were trimmed by 6 bases and 4 bases, with 25 bases remaining between them. Germline V gene data show CDR1 as LGHDT and CDR2 as YNNKEL (reference sequence). The chain's CDR3 is CASSKNRGPDVGYEQYF. The CDR3, as DNA: TGTGCCAGCAGTAAAAACCGGGGGCCGGACGTGGGGTACGAGCAGTACTTC.

The genes are TRBV28 and TRBJ2-4; D possibly uses TRBD1 or TRBD2 (5 bases each). The V end lost 5 bases, the J end lost 5 bases, and 25 bases lay between the germline ends. The CDR3 contains 18 residues. CDR1 is MDHEN, CDR2 SYDVKM, per germline. CDR3 protein: CASSDLVGARAHQNIQYF. CDR3 bases: TGTGCCAGCAGTGACTTGGTCGGGGCGAGGGCCCACCAAAACATTCAGTACTTC.

V is TRBV20-1 and J is TRBJ2-1, with 7 bases matching TRBD2. This CDR3 has 15 amino acids. The V gene end was trimmed by 8 bases and the J gene end by 7 bases; junction bases not matched to a gene: 17. The germline gives CDR1 DFQATT, CDR2 SNEGSKA (reference sequence). The CDR3 here is CSTNPTGLVGNEQFF. As DNA, the CDR3 is TGCAGTACCAACCCGACCGGACTAGTCGGGAATGAGCAGTTCTTC.

This clonotype showed up just a few times. V gene TRBV16 combines with J gene TRBJ1-5, with a possible D match to TRBD1 (5 bases). Germline CDR1 reads KGHSY; CDR2 reads FQNENV. The CDR3 is made up of 14 amino acids. V lost 2 bases and J lost 7, with 12 bases in between. In DNA form, the CDR3 reads TGTGCCAGCAGCCAACGGGACGGACGACAGCCCCAGCATTTT. Amino acid sequence: CASSQRDGRQPQHF.

This clonotype was counted many times. This chain connects TRBV10-3 to TRBJ2-7; 8 bases agree with TRBD1. V lost 3 bases to trimming and J lost 4 bases; unmatched junction nucleotides: 11. Germline V CDR1 and CDR2: ENHRY, SYGVKD. CDR3 size: 16 residues. CDR3 region: CAISDSGQGTLYEQYF. CDR3 nucleotides: TGTGCCATCAGTGACTCCGGACAGGGTACTTTGTACGAGCAGTACTTC.

This clonotype occurred many times. DNA of the CDR3: TGCAGTGCTGTGCCTGGGACAGGGTCCTACAATGAGCAGTTCTTC. It is translated as CSAVPGTGSYNEQFF. J is TRBJ2-1 and V is TRBV20-1; 9 bases are shared with TRBD1. This CDR3 is built from 15 residues. Germline lookup yields CDR1 DFQATT and CDR2 SNEGSKA (reference sequence). V trimming: 5 bases; J trimming: 1 base; junction bases outside the gene matches: 6.

This clonotype was seen a few times. The chain couples TRBV19 to TRBJ2-6; no firm D call. Germline loops: CDR1 LNHDA, CDR2 SQIVND (reference sequence). Trimming left V 3 bases short and J 0 bases short, with 9 bases between. The CDR3 is 16 amino acids. Written as DNA, the CDR3 is TGTGCCAGTAGTATCCCACGGTTCTCTGGGGCCAACGTCCTGACTTTC. It encodes CASSIPRFSGANVLTF.

This clonotype has at least ten counts. This rearrangement joins TRBV7-9 to TRBJ2-7; 7 nucleotides align to TRBD2. The length of the CDR3 is 15 residues. Trimming took 3 bases from V and 4 from J; bases not matched to a gene: 9. Germline assignment: CDR1 SEHNR and CDR2 FQNEAQ (reference sequence). CDR3: CASSLAGAIIYEQYF. The CDR3 DNA reads as TGTGCCAGCAGCTTGGCGGGAGCCATCATATACGAGCAGTACTTC.

The J gene is TRBJ2-7, the V gene TRBV20-1; 11 bases fit TRBD2. The V gene's germline CDR1 is DFQATT and CDR2 SNEGSKA (reference sequence). The CDR3 is 16 amino acids. Germline trimming cut 0 bases from V and 5 bases from J; bases unmatched to any gene: 9. The CDR3 here is CSARDRASGRYDEQYF. The CDR3 region has the DNA TGCAGTGCTAGAGATCGGGCTAGCGGGAGGTACGACGAGCAGTACTTC.

This clonotype was seen ten or more times. The genes are TRBV28 and TRBJ2-1, with 8 bases matching TRBD1. Germline V gene sequence: CDR1 MDHEN, CDR2 SYDVKM. Trimming at V came to 5 bases and at J to 7 bases, leaving 7 bases not matched to a gene. The CDR3 spans 14 residues. The CDR3 DNA follows: TGTGCCAGCAGTCCCCGGACAGGGCCGAATGAGCAGTTCTTC. Translated: CASSPRTGPNEQFF.

This rearrangement joins TRBV19 to TRBJ1-5, with unresolved D. Germline V gene sequence: CDR1 LNHDA, CDR2 SQIVND (reference sequence). Trimming cost V 7 bases and J 1 base, with 20 bases left between them. This CDR3 spans 17 amino acids. CDR3 sequence reads: CASNTGPPKASNQPQHF. In DNA, the CDR3 is TGTGCCAGTAACACCGGGCCTCCAAAAGCGAGCAATCAGCCCCAGCATTTT.

At least ten counts were recorded for this clonotype. V gene TRBV3-1 combines with J gene TRBJ1-6; perhaps TRBD1 as D (6 bases). Deletions cut 5 bases from V and 11 bases from J, with 10 bases between. This CDR3 has 12 amino acids. In germline, CDR1 is LGHDT, CDR2 YNNKEL (reference sequence). CDR3 in DNA: TGTGCCAGCAGCGAATCAGGGGCACCCCTCCACTTT. Amino acids: CASSESGAPLHF.

This clonotype was seen at least ten times. V is TRBV19 and J is TRBJ2-7; possibly TRBD1 for D (5 bases). Germline lookup yields CDR1 LNHDA and CDR2 SQIVND (reference sequence). V was shortened by 3 bases and J by 0 bases, with 9 bases between the two germline ends. There are 14 residues in the CDR3. The CDR3 DNA reads as TGTGCCAGTAGTATCTCAGGGAACTCCTACGAGCAGTACTTC. Its translation: CASSISGNSYEQYF.

The gene calls are TRBV19 and TRBJ1-1; D is perhaps TRBD1 (5 bases). The CDR3 consists of 13 residues. The germline V gene encodes CDR1 LNHDA and CDR2 SQIVND (reference sequence). Trimming cost V 11 bases and J 2 bases, with 15 bases left between them. The CDR3 sequence is CACTGGFNTEAFF. The CDR3 region has the DNA TGTGCCTGCACAGGAGGCTTCAACACTGAAGCTTTCTTT.

This clonotype has just a few counts. The genes are TRBV7-9 and TRBJ2-2; TRBD2 aligns across 7 bases. Losses at the gene ends were 0 bases for V and 2 bases for J; bases not matched to a gene: 6. This CDR3 has 17 amino acids. Germline loops: CDR1 SEHNR, CDR2 FQNEAQ (reference sequence). The DNA for the CDR3 is TGTGCCAGCAGCTTAGCGCGGGGGAGCCCAAACACCGGGGAGCTGTTTTTT. It specifies CASSLARGSPNTGELFF.

The chain couples TRBV4-1 to TRBJ1-1, with D tentatively TRBD1 (6 bases). This CDR3 has 16 residues. Germline V gene data show CDR1 as MGHRA and CDR2 as YSYEKL. V was pared by 5 bases and J by 4 bases, with 20 bases between. In DNA, the CDR3 is TGCGCCAGCAGCTTTCCCAGGGGAGTGCGCGGCACTGAAGCTTTCTTT. It translates to CASSFPRGVRGTEAFF.

This clonotype was observed a few times. The gene calls are TRBV18 and TRBJ1-1; weak D call: TRBD1 (5 bases). Germline V lookup: CDR1 KGHSH, CDR2 LQKENI. V gave up 2 bases and J gave up 0 bases, with 10 bases separating them. The CDR3 totals 15 residues. The CDR3 sequence: CASSPGRGMNTEAFF. CDR3 nucleotide sequence: TGTGCCAGCTCACCAGGGAGGGGAATGAACACTGAAGCTTTCTTT.

This clonotype was detected only a few times. The rearrangement uses TRBV28 and TRBJ2-5; weak D call: TRBD2 (5 bases). This CDR3 has 14 amino acids. Germline-derived CDR1 and CDR2 are MDHEN and SYDVKM. Trimming left V 5 bases short and J 1 base short, with 11 bases between. The CDR3 region has the DNA TGTGCCAGCAGTGTTAGGACTGGCCAAGAGACCCAGTACTTC. Its protein is CASSVRTGQETQYF.

This chain links TRBV19 with TRBJ2-7; TRBD1 matches 12 bases. V shed 3 bases, J shed 6 bases, and the junction held 3 bases outside the gene matches. The CDR3 covers 14 residues. Germline CDR1 and CDR2: LNHDA and SQIVND (reference sequence). The DNA for the CDR3 is TGTGCCAGTAGTATTGGGACAGGGGGCGCCGAGCAGTACTTC. Translating it yields CASSIGTGGAEQYF.

CDR3 nucleotides: TGTGCCAGCAGTTTAGCCCCCGGGACAGGAAAGTCAGATACGCAGTATTTT. The encoded protein is CASSLAPGTGKSDTQYF. The chain is built from TRBV12-3 or TRBV12-4 and TRBJ2-3, with TRBD1 matching over 8 bases. CDR3 size: 17 residues. The J segment lost 4 bases and the V segment lost 0 bases, leaving 9 bases of the junction unmatched.

This clonotype turned up a few times. V gene TRBV10-1 combines with J gene TRBJ2-2; weak D call: TRBD1 (6 bases). The germline gives CDR1 WNHNN, CDR2 SYGVQD (reference sequence). The ends were cut back, 4 bases at V and 2 bases at J, with 11 bases in the middle. The CDR3 is 15 amino acids. The CDR3 sequence is CASSAGRGNTGELFF. CDR3 in DNA: TGCGCCAGCAGTGCAGGCAGGGGTAACACCGGGGAGCTGTTTTTT.